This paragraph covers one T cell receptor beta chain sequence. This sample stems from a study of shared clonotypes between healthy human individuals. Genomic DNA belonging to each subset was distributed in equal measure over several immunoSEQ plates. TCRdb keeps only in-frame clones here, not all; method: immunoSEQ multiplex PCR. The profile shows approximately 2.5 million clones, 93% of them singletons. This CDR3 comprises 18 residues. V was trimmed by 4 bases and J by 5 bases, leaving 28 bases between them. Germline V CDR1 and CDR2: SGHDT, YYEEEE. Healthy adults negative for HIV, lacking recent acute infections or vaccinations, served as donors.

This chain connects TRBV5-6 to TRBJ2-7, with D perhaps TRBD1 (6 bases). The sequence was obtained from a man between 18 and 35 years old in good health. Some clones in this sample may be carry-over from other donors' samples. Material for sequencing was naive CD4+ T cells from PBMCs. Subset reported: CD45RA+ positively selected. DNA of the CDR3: TGTGCCAGCAGCGGCCTCCTAACAGGGAATGGGGCTCTACACGAGCAGTACTTC. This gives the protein CASSGLLTGNGALHEQYF.